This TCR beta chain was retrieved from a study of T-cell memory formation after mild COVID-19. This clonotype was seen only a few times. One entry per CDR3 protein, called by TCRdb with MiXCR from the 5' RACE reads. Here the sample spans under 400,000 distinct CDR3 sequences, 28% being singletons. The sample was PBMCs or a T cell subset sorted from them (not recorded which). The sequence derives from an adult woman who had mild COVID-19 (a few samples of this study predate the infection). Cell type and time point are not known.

CDR3 sequence: CASRGGDRNTEAFF. The CDR3 coding sequence is TGTGCCAGCAGGGGGGGGGACAGGAACACTGAAGCTTTCTTT. The genes are TRBV12-3 or TRBV12-4 and TRBJ1-1; TRBD1 aligns across 7 bases. V was clipped by 6 bases and J by 1 base; unmatched bases: 5. This CDR3 is built from 14 residues.